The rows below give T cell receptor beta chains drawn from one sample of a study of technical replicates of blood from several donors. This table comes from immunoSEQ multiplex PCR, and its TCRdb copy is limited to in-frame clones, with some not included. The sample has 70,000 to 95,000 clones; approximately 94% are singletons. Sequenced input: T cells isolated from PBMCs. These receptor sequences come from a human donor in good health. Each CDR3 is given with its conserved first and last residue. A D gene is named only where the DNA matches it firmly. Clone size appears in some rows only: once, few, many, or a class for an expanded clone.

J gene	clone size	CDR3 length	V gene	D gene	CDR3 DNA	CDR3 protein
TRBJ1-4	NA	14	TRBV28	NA	TGTGCCAGCAGAGTCTCGCTCCGGGTCGAAAAACTGTTTTTT	CASRVSLRVEKLFF
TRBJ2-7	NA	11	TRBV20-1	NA	TGCAGTGCTAGGGATGGGCACGAGCAGTACTTC	CSARDGHEQYF
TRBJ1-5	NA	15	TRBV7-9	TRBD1	TGTGCCAGCAGCGACCAGGGGGATTTCAATCAGCCCCAGCATTTT	CASSDQGDFNQPQHF
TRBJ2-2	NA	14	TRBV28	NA	TGTGCCAGCCAGGGTGCCGACCGTTCCGGGGAGCTGTTTTTT	CASQGADRSGELFF
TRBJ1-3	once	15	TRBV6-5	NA	TGTGCCAGCAGTTCGGGGGGGCTCTCTGGAAACACCATATATTTT	CASSSGGLSGNTIYF
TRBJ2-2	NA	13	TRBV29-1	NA	TGCAGCGTTGAACGGACTCCCACCGGGGAGCTGTTTTTT	CSVERTPTGELFF
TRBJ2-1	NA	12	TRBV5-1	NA	TGCGCCAGCAGCCCCACCCGGAATGAGCAGTTCTTC	CASSPTRNEQFF
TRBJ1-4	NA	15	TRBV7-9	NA	TGTGCCAGCAGCTTTACGGACACGGTTAATGAAAAACTGTTTTTT	CASSFTDTVNEKLFF
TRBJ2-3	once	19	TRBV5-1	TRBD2	TGCGCCAGCAGCTCCGGGACTAGCGGGGGGGCCTTATGGGCAGATACGCAGTATTTT	CASSSGTSGGALWADTQYF
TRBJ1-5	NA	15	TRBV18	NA	TGTGCCAGCTCGTACAGGGCAGGCAGCAATCAGCCCCAGCATTTT	CASSYRAGSNQPQHF
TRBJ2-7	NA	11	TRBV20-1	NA	TGCAGTGCTCCACAGGGGAGGGAGCAGTACTTC	CSAPQGREQYF
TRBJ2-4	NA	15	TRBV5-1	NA	TGCGCCAGCAGCTTGGAGGAGGGTGGTGTGGGCATTCAGTACTTC	CASSLEEGGVGIQYF
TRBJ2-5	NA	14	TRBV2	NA	TGTGCCAGCACGGGAATAACAGGGCGACAGACCCAGTACTTC	CASTGITGRQTQYF
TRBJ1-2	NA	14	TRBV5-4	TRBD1	TGTGCCAGCAGATATGGACAGGGAAACTATGGCTACACCTTC	CASRYGQGNYGYTF
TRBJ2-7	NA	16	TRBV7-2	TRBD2	TGTGCCAGCAGCACCCTGGTGGGGGGGGGCTCCTACGAGCAGTACTTC	CASSTLVGGGSYEQYF
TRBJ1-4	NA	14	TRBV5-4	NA	TGTGCCAGCAGCTCGACAGGACAGATTGAAAAACTGTTTTTT	CASSSTGQIEKLFF
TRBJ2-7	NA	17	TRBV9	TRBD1	TGTGCCAGCAGCGTAGCTAAAGGGACAGGCGCATGGGACGAGCAGTACTTC	CASSVAKGTGAWDEQYF
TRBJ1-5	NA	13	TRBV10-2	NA	TGCGCCAGCAGGTTACAGGGCAATCAGCCCCAGCATTTT	CASRLQGNQPQHF
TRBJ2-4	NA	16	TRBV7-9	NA	TGTGCCAGCAGCACCCGACAGGACGGGGACAAAAACATTCAGTACTTC	CASSTRQDGDKNIQYF
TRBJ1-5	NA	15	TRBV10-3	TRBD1	TGTGCCATCAGTGAGGGCACAGGGGGCAATCAGCCCCAGCATTTT	CAISEGTGGNQPQHF
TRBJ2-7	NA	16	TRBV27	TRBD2	TGTGCCACCAGAGAGAGGCCGGGCCTAGCGGGTTACGAGCAGTACTTC	CATRERPGLAGYEQYF
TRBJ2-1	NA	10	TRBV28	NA	TGTGCCAGGATCCCCCCGGGGAAGTTCTTC	CARIPPGKFF
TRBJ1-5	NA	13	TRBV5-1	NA	TGCGCCAGCAGCCTAGACCAGTATCAGCCCCAGCATTTT	CASSLDQYQPQHF
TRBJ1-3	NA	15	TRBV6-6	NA	TGTGCCAGCCGGACTGGGAGGGAGTTTGGAAACACCATATATTTT	CASRTGREFGNTIYF
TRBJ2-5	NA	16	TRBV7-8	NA	TGTGCCAGCAGCTTTAGGAGGACAGACGACAACGAGACCCAGTACTTC	CASSFRRTDDNETQYF
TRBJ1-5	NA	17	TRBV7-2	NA	TGTGCCAGCAGCTTAGTGGGCGGAGACTATAGCAATCAGCCCCAGCATTTT	CASSLVGGDYSNQPQHF
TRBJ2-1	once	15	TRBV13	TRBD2	TGTGCCAGCAGCTTAGGGAGGGGACTAGTCCTTGAGCAGTTCTTC	CASSLGRGLVLEQFF